This T cell receptor (beta chain) was found in a study of cytomegalovirus exposure and HLA in healthy donors. The overall study: One earlier analysis, a look at roughly 180 million T cells, found about 100 million unique TCR beta sequences. Regarding the study as a whole: Apparent HLA restriction characterized most CMV-associated TCR beta chains in a later analysis.

PCR was performed using 60 Vbeta and 13 Jbeta primers. Original data processing: Unique TCR beta chains numbered around 75 million in a later analysis, with roughly 11 million shared. Sequenced by immunoSEQ multiplex PCR; TCRdb stores in-frame clones only, minus some. That table furnishes V, J and clone size, whereas the DNA furnished D and trimming. Here the sample spans some 110,000 clones, around 80% being singletons. Concerning this clone itself: What it binds is not known.

Among the donors, all were healthy bone marrow donors. The CDR3 contains 15 residues. Germline CDR1 reads LNHDA; CDR2 reads SQIVND (reference sequence). Trimming took 3 bases from V and 7 from J; bases not matched to a gene: 9. The sequencing input was PBMCs. The chain combines TRBV19 with TRBJ2-1, with 7 bases that match TRBD1. This receptor was obtained from a young woman in good health and CMV-seropositive. CDR3 in amino acids: CASSMTGLLMNEQFF. In nucleotides, the CDR3 is TGTGCCAGTAGTATGACAGGGTTATTAATGAATGAGCAGTTCTTC. Combining the CDR3 with reference TRBV19 and TRBJ2-1 gives the whole variable domain DGGITQSPKYLFRKEGQNVTLSCEQNLNHDAMYWYRQDPGQGLRLIYYSQIVNDFQKGDIAEGYSVSREKKESFPLTVTSAQKNPTAFYLCASSMTGLLMNEQFFGPGTRLTVL.